This T cell receptor (beta chain) was obtained from a study of post-analysis software for immune sequencing data. The library was made from cDNA and included unique molecular identifiers. TCRdb fed the PCR reads into MiXCR, producing one record per CDR3 protein. In the table there are approximately 690,000 distinct CDR3 sequences, approximately 60% of which are singletons. Study-wide results and limits: Elevated frequency relative to controls characterized four or five TRBV segments in patients, TRBV5-6, TRBV5-1 and TRBV20-1 among them.

About this clonotype itself: Antigen specificity is unknown.

This CDR3 has 13 residues. The J segment lost 9 bases and the V segment lost 6 bases, leaving 5 bases of the junction unmatched. CDR1 DFQATT and CDR2 SNEGSKA come from the germline V gene (reference sequence). The receptor comes from a girl aged 2-10 years with multiple sclerosis. The sequencing input was blood. This chain connects TRBV20-1 to TRBJ2-1; TRBD2 matches 13 bases. As DNA, the CDR3 is TGCAGTGCAGGGACTAGCGGGATGGGTGAGCAGTTCTTC. It yields the protein CSAGTSGMGEQFF.